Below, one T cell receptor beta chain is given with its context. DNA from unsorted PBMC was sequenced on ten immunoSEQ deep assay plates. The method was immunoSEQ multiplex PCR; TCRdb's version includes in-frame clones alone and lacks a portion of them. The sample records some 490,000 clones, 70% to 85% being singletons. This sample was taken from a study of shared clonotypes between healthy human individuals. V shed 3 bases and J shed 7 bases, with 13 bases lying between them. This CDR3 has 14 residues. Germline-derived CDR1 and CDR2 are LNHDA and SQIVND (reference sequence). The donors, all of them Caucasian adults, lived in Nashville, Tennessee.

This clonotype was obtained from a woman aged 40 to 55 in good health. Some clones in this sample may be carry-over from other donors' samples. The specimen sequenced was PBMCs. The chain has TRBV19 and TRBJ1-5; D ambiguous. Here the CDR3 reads CASSMGYLPQPQHF. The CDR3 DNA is TGTGCCAGTAGTATGGGCTACCTACCCCAGCCCCAGCATTTT.